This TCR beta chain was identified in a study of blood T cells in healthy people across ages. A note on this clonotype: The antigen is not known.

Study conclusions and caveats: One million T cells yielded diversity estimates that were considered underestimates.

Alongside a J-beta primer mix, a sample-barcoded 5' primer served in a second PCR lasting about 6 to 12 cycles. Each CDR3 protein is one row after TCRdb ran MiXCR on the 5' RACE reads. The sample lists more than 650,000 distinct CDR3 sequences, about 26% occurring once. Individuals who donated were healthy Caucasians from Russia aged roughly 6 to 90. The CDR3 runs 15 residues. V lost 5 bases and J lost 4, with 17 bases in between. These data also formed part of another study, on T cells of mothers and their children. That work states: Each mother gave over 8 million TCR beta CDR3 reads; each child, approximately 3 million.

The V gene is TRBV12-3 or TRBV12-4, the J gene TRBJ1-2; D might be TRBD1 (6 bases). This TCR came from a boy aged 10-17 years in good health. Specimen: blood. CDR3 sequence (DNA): TGTGCCAGCAGTCAGGACAGCGCTTATCCCTATGGCTACACCTTC. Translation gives CASSQDSAYPYGYTF.